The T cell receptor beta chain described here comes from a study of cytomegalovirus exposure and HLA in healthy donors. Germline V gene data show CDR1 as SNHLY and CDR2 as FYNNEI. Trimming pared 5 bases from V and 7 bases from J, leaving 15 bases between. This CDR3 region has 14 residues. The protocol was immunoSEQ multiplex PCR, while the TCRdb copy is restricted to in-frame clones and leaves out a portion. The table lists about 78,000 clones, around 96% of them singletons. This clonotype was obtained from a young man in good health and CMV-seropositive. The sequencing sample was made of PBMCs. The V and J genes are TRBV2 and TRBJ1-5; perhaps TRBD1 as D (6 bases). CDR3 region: CASSTTGTHQPQHF. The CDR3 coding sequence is TGTGCCAGCAGTACAACAGGGACCCACCAGCCCCAGCATTTT.